This entry lists 5 T cell receptor beta chains sequenced from one sample in a study of blood T cell repertoires in COVID-19. TCRdb keeps only in-frame clones here, not all; method: immunoSEQ multiplex PCR. The sample records some 130,000 clones, roughly 80% being singletons. The sequenced sample was peripheral blood. These receptors were taken from a man between 65 and 85 years old with acute or convalescent COVID-19.

This clone has just a few counts. V usage is TRBV5-1 and J usage is TRBJ1-2, with 8 positions matching TRBD1. V was pared by 1 base and J by 7 bases, with 3 bases of the junction left unmatched. Per the germline V gene, CDR1 is SGHRS and CDR2 is YFSETQ. CDR3 length: 13 residues. CDR3 in amino acids: CASSLYQGAGYTF. The CDR3 nucleotides are TGCGCCAGCAGCTTGTACCAGGGGGCTGGCTACACCTTC.

The J gene is TRBJ1-2, the V gene TRBV5-6; the D gene is possibly TRBD1 (6 bases). This CDR3 is built from 13 residues. The ends were cut back, 6 bases at V and 4 bases at J, with 13 bases in the middle. Germline V lookup: CDR1 SGHDT, CDR2 YYEEEE. The CDR3: CASNQGRGYGYTF. The CDR3 DNA sequence: TGTGCCAGCAACCAGGGGAGAGGCTATGGCTACACCTTC.

V is TRBV18 and J is TRBJ2-7; possibly TRBD1 for D (5 bases). Looked up from germline, CDR1 is KGHSH and CDR2 is LQKENI. V was cut by 2 bases and J by 0 bases, with 11 bases left in between. The CDR3 covers 15 residues. In DNA form, the CDR3 reads TGTGCCAGCTCACCAGGTCAGGGTTTCTCCTACGAGCAGTACTTC. It is translated as CASSPGQGFSYEQYF.

The chain couples TRBV7-2 to TRBJ1-2; TRBD1 matches at 10 bases. Germline trimming cut 7 bases from V and 2 bases from J; bases unmatched to any gene: 7. The CDR3 has 15 residues. Germline V gene data show CDR1 as SGHTA and CDR2 as FQGNSA. DNA of the CDR3: TGTGCCAGCACCGAGGGACAGGGGAGGAACTATGGCTACACCTTC. This sequence encodes CASTEGQGRNYGYTF.

This clone was counted a single time. This chain links TRBV7-2 with TRBJ1-2; D is ambiguous. CDR3 length: 11 amino acids. Trimming took 5 bases from V and 4 from J, leaving 5 bases between them. Germline V CDR1 and CDR2: SGHTA, FQGNSA. The CDR3: CASSLLYGYTF. The DNA for the CDR3 is TGTGCCAGCAGCCTACTCTATGGCTACACCTTC. The full variable domain, rest sourced from reference TRBV7-2 and TRBJ1-2, is GAGVSQSPSNKVTEKGKDVELRCDPISGHTALYWYRQSLGQGLEFLIYFQGNSAPDKSGLPSDRFSAERTGGSVSTLTIQRTQQEDSAVYLCASSLLYGYTFGSGTRLTVV.